This paragraph reports one T cell receptor beta chain. V was pared by 4 bases and J by 1 base, with 7 bases of the junction left unmatched. Germline lookup yields CDR1 SGHDT and CDR2 YYEEEE. The CDR3 spans 16 residues. The source of the sample is a study of blood T cell repertoires in COVID-19. Turning to the study itself: Specimens from acute and convalescent COVID-19 originated in the United States, Italy and Spain. Sample material is recorded as cDNA or gDNA derived from T cells, B-cell-depleted T cells, or PBMCs.

Here immunoSEQ multiplex PCR was the method, and the copy in TCRdb shows in-frame clones only, minus some. The sample contains roughly 140,000 clones, around 90% of which appear only once. The sequenced sample consisted of peripheral blood. This chain links TRBV5-6 with TRBJ2-3; the match to TRBD2 covers 9 bases. This clonotype was sampled from a woman aged 45-59 years with acute or convalescent COVID-19. The CDR3 DNA sequence: TGTGCCAGCAGCCCCCTTCTAGCGGGGCGCACAGATACGCAGTATTTT. Its translation is CASSPLLAGRTDTQYF.